The next 22 T cell receptor beta chains were all read from a single sample in a study of beta chain features in type 1 diabetes (dated by TCRdb to the late 2010s). On the study overall, not on this receptor specifically: Type 1 diabetes patients showed a moderate but significant shortening of TCRB CDR3 length in all four CD4+ subsets.

Preparation of the library involved the immunoSEQ multiplex PCR assay. The High Capacity cDNA Reverse Transcription Kit was used to reverse transcribe all of the isolated RNA, meaning that expressed TCRB transcripts were what got sequenced. TCRdb stores this immuneACCESS table with in-frame sequences only. Part of the clones is absent; in the studies checked, under half of the shortfall reflects unresolved V genes, and no reason is known for the rest. The sample records roughly 400,000 clones, roughly a tenth of which are singletons. Clones ranked in the top ten supply 0.6% of the sample. The antigens for these receptors are not known. Sequenced: central memory CD4+ T cells from blood. The receptors shown here come from a man under 40 with type 1 diabetes.

This chain uses TRBV7-2 with TRBJ2-3; D is unresolved. The CDR3 spans 15 residues. The V and J ends lost 3 bases and 1 base respectively, with 11 bases between them. CDR1 SGHTA and CDR2 FQGNSA come from the germline V gene. The CDR3 spells CASSFSLGRTDTQYF. CDR3 DNA: TGTGCCAGCAGCTTTAGTTTGGGCCGCACAGATACGCAGTATTTT.

A few counts support this clone. This sequence joins TRBV30 and TRBJ1-4, with TRBD1 matching over 8 bases. Germline CDR1 GTSNPN, CDR2 SVGIG (reference sequence). The CDR3 has 12 residues. V trimming: 2 bases; J trimming: 13 bases; junction bases outside the gene matches: 6. The CDR3 loop reads CAWSLGQGRLFF. The DNA of the CDR3 is TGTGCCTGGAGTCTTGGACAGGGAAGACTGTTTTTT. Complete variable domain (other parts from reference TRBV30 and TRBJ1-4): SQTIHQWPATLVQPVGSPLSLECTVEGTSNPNLYWYRQAAGRGLQLLFYSVGIGQISSEVPQNLSASRPQDRQFILSSKKLLLSDSGFYLCAWSLGQGRLFFGSGTQLSVL.

This clone was counted a few times. An end of the junction does not agree with germline; a read error may underlie this. The chain combines TRBV7-7 with TRBJ2-1; 11 positions match TRBD1. Germline values: CDR1 SSHAT, CDR2 FNYEAQ (reference sequence). The CDR3 is 17 residues long. The CDR3 sequence: CASSPRQGQGAFNEQFF. CDR3 nucleotides: TGTGCTAGCAGCCCCCGCCAAGGACAGGGGGCATTCAATGAGCAGTTCTTC. The variable domain in full, with the rest retrieved from reference TRBV7-7 and TRBJ2-1, is GAGVSQSPRYKVTKRGQDVTLRCDPISSHATLYWYQQALGQGPEFLTYFNYEAQPDKSGLPSDRFSAERPEGSISTLTIQRTEQRDSAMYRCASSPRQGQGAFNEQFFGPGTRLTVL.

This clone was detected only a few times. V usage is TRBV19 and J usage is TRBJ2-7; 7 bases are shared with TRBD2. This CDR3 comprises 15 residues. Germline loops: CDR1 LNHDA, CDR2 SQIVND (reference sequence). With 2 bases clipped from V and 6 bases from J, the junction kept 10 bases outside the gene matches. CDR3 nucleotides: TGTGCCAGTAGTATATCGAGGGCGGGAGTTTCCGAGCAGTACTTC. It encodes CASSISRAGVSEQYF. The full variable domain, rest sourced from reference TRBV19 and TRBJ2-7, is DGGITQSPKYLFRKEGQNVTLSCEQNLNHDAMYWYRQDPGQGLRLIYYSQIVNDFQKGDIAEGYSVSREKKESFPLTVTSAQKNPTAFYLCASSISRAGVSEQYFGPGTRLTVT.

This clone was recorded many times. J is TRBJ2-2 and V is TRBV30; TRBD2 matches at 8 bases. The CDR3 is 14 residues long. Germline CDR1 is GTSNPN and CDR2 is SVGIG (reference sequence). The ends lost 4 bases at V and 3 bases at J; junction bases unmatched: 4. This CDR3 is CAWTGGVYTGELFF. The CDR3 DNA follows: TGTGCCTGGACCGGGGGGGTGTACACCGGGGAGCTGTTTTTT.

The chain employs TRBV10-3 and TRBJ2-5; 15 nucleotides line up with TRBD2. The V and J ends lost 2 bases and 4 bases, in that order; junction bases with no gene match: 5. The CDR3 contains 17 residues. Germline CDR1 and CDR2: ENHRY and SYGVKD. The CDR3 protein is CAISEGLAGGPGETQYF. The CDR3 bases are TGTGCCATCAGTGAGGGACTAGCGGGAGGGCCAGGAGAGACCCAGTACTTC.

This clone turned up a few times. As DNA, the CDR3 is TGTGCCAGCCATGGAGGTCCACAGCCCCAGCATTTT. This translates into CASHGGPQPQHF. The rearrangement uses TRBV6-6 and TRBJ1-5; D not certain. V lost 8 bases and J 7 bases, leaving 12 bases between the germline ends. Germline V gene lookup returns CDR1 MNHNY and CDR2 SVGAGI (reference sequence). The CDR3 extends over 12 amino acids.

The chain employs TRBV5-1 and TRBJ1-2; TRBD1 agrees at 8 bases. V lost 2 bases, J lost 3 bases, and 3 bases stayed unmatched. CDR3 length equals 14 residues. In germline, CDR1 is SGHRS, CDR2 YFSETQ. In DNA form, the CDR3 reads TGCGCCAGCAGCTTTGAGACAGGGGACTATGGCTACACCTTC. Translating it yields CASSFETGDYGYTF.

This clone was found a few times. The rearrangement joins TRBV5-1 to TRBJ1-1, with TRBD1 matching 11 bases. CDR1 is SGHRS and CDR2 is YFSETQ in the germline V gene. This CDR3 is 16 amino acids long. V was clipped by 2 bases and J by 3 bases; unmatched bases: 6. The CDR3 is CASSLRTGGADTEAFF. The CDR3 region has the DNA TGCGCCAGCAGCTTACGGACAGGGGGCGCGGACACTGAAGCTTTCTTT.

Only a few counts were recorded for this clone. The chain employs TRBV28 and TRBJ1-2, with a tentative D call TRBD1 (5 bases). CDR3 length: 15 amino acids. V lost 8 bases and J lost 2, with 18 bases in between. Germline-derived CDR1 and CDR2 are MDHEN and SYDVKM. DNA for the CDR3: TGTGCCAGCTCAGGATCAGGTTCAGGGAACTATGGCTACACCTTC. It encodes CASSGSGSGNYGYTF.

CDR3: CASSRTSSVEQFF. CDR3 sequence (DNA): TGTGCCAGCAGCAGGACTAGCAGCGTCGAGCAGTTCTTC. The V and J genes are TRBV7-3 and TRBJ2-1; 8 bases align to TRBD2. V lost 5 bases and J lost 10; bases outside the gene matches: 7. Germline loops: CDR1 SGHTA, CDR2 FQGTGA. The CDR3 has 13 residues.

The V call is TRBV5-1, the J call TRBJ1-1; a weak D match, TRBD1 (6 bases). CDR1 SGHRS and CDR2 YFSETQ come from the germline V gene. The CDR3 spans 13 residues. Trimming removed 2 bases at V and 3 bases at J, with 8 bases between. CDR3 DNA: TGCGCCAGCAGCTTTCGACAGGACACTGAAGCTTTCTTT. Its protein is CASSFRQDTEAFF.

The V and J genes are TRBV29-1 and TRBJ1-5, with D uncertain. V was pared by 4 bases and J by 6 bases, with 13 bases between. The CDR3 is 13 residues long. CDR1 and CDR2 (germline): SQVTM, ANQGSEA. Here the CDR3 reads CSVGNGVGQPQHF. The CDR3 nucleotides read TGCAGCGTTGGAAATGGGGTGGGTCAGCCCCAGCATTTT. Drawing the rest from reference TRBV29-1 and TRBJ1-5, the complete variable domain is SAVISQKPSRDICQRGTSLTIQCQVDSQVTMMFWYRQQPGQSLTLIATANQGSEATYESGFVIDKFPISRPNLTFSTLTVSNMSPEDSSIYLCSVGNGVGQPQHFGDGTRLSIL.

This clone was detected a few times. The rearrangement joins TRBV27 to TRBJ2-5; D not resolved. Trimming shortened V by 3 bases and J by 0 bases, and 5 bases separated the two germline ends. Germline V gives CDR1 MNHEY, CDR2 SMNVEV (reference sequence). The CDR3 sequence is 13 residues long. The CDR3 region is CASSLGYQETQYF. The CDR3 nucleotides read TGTGCCAGCAGTTTGGGGTACCAAGAGACCCAGTACTTC.

The chain has TRBV27 and TRBJ2-7, with TRBD1 matching 7 bases. CDR3 length equals 15 residues. Trimming took 6 bases from V and 2 from J; bases not matched to a gene: 10. Germline loops: CDR1 MNHEY, CDR2 SMNVEV (reference sequence). The CDR3 region is CASRMVGQSPYEQYF. The CDR3 DNA sequence: TGTGCCAGCAGGATGGTGGGACAGAGCCCCTACGAGCAGTACTTC.

The genes are TRBV2 and TRBJ2-3; D is undetermined. Germline CDR1 is SNHLY and CDR2 is FYNNEI. V was cut by 6 bases and J by 6 bases, with 10 bases left in between. This CDR3 region has 12 residues. CDR3 sequence reads: CASSLITDTQYF. The CDR3 coding sequence is TGTGCCAGCAGCCTTATTACGGATACGCAGTATTTT.

This chain links TRBV5-1 with TRBJ2-1; 7 bases are a match to TRBD1. The CDR3 is made up of 15 amino acids. V was pared by 8 bases and J by 3 bases, with 11 bases of the junction left unmatched. Per germline, CDR1 SGHRS and CDR2 YFSETQ. This CDR3 is CASSSTGVDYNEQFF. The CDR3 DNA is TGCGCCAGTAGTTCCACAGGGGTGGACTACAATGAGCAGTTCTTC.

Only a few counts were recorded for this clone. The chain links TRBV5-6 to TRBJ2-3, with TRBD2 as a possible D gene (6 bases). CDR1 SGHDT and CDR2 YYEEEE come from the germline V gene. The CDR3 sequence is 16 residues long. Trimming stripped 0 bases from V and 0 bases from J, with 11 bases between. The CDR3 sequence is CASSLATSYSTDTQYF. The DNA of the CDR3 is TGTGCCAGCAGCTTGGCGACTAGTTACAGCACAGATACGCAGTATTTT.

This clone was counted between two and nine times. This chain's CDR3 is CSTSTYTEAFF. Here the CDR3 DNA reads TGCAGTACTTCAACTTACACTGAAGCTTTCTTT. The rearrangement uses TRBV20-1 and TRBJ1-1, with D unresolved. CDR1 DFQATT and CDR2 SNEGSKA come from the germline V gene (reference sequence). CDR3 length equals 11 residues. Trimming removed 8 bases at V and 3 bases at J, with 10 bases between.

In its sample, this clone was seen a few times. This sequence joins TRBV11-2 and TRBJ2-4; TRBD1 aligns across 7 bases. With V trimmed by 5 bases and J by 1 base, 2 bases remained unmatched. The CDR3 is made up of 14 amino acids. Germline lookup yields CDR1 SGHAT and CDR2 FQNNGV. Here the CDR3 DNA reads TGTGCCAGCAGCGCGGACAGGGCCAAAAACATTCAGTACTTC. This codes for CASSADRAKNIQYF.

This clone was seen a single time. V and J are TRBV7-8 and TRBJ2-3; D is perhaps TRBD1 (7 bases). Germline CDR1 is SGHVS and CDR2 is FQNEAQ. This CDR3 has 16 residues. Trimming removed 0 bases at V and 6 bases at J, with 16 bases between. CDR3 in DNA: TGTGCCAGCAGCTTAGCTCCTGGCAGGGGGGCCGATACGCAGTATTTT. This codes for CASSLAPGRGADTQYF.

This clone was observed a handful of times. CDR3 DNA: TGTGCCATCACGCCCAGGTCCACGATAGGTACGCAGTATTTT. It codes for CAITPRSTIGTQYF. The V call is TRBV2, the J call TRBJ2-3; no firm D call. V lost 10 bases to trimming and J lost 8 bases, with 22 bases between them. The CDR3 covers 14 residues. Germline loops: CDR1 SNHLY, CDR2 FYNNEI.